These 11 T cell receptor beta chains originate from one sample sequenced in a study of T-cell reconstitution after alpha-beta-depleted transplantation in children. Preparation of the TCRbeta library used unique molecular identifiers. TCRdb reprocessed the PCR reads with MiXCR, giving one entry per CDR3 protein. The sample has roughly 160,000 distinct CDR3 sequences, 11% seen once. The source was PBMCs, collected before TCRalphabeta/CD19-depleted stem cell transplant. All receptors come from a boy aged 2-9 years with acute myeloid leukemia, due to receive a stem cell transplant.

Many counts were recorded for this clonotype. A junction boundary mismatches the germline segment, possibly from a read error. The CDR3 is CASRSQGTARLF. The CDR3 DNA reads TGTGCCAGCAGATCACAGGGGACCGCCCGGCTTTTT. V is TRBV6-6 and J is TRBJ1-4, with 7 bases fitting TRBD1. The CDR3 has 12 amino acids. The germline V gene encodes CDR1 MNHNY and CDR2 SVGAGI (reference sequence).

The table lists this clonotype with many counts. The chain uses TRBV7-2 and TRBJ1-6; 7 nucleotides line up with TRBD1. V lost 2 bases and J lost 5; bases outside the gene matches: 6. Per the germline V gene, CDR1 is SGHTA and CDR2 is FQGNSA. This CDR3 spans 16 amino acids. The CDR3 region is CASSLSYRGDNSPLHF. In nucleotides, the CDR3 is TGTGCCAGCAGCTTATCTTACAGGGGTGATAATTCACCCCTCCACTTT. The variable domain in full, completed from reference TRBV7-2 and TRBJ1-6, reads GAGVSQSPSNKVTEKGKDVELRCDPISGHTALYWYRQSLGQGLEFLIYFQGNSAPDKSGLPSDRFSAERTGGSVSTLTIQRTQQEDSAVYLCASSLSYRGDNSPLHFGNGTRLTVT.

The V call is TRBV6-2 or TRBV6-3, the J call TRBJ2-1; TRBD2 matches at 10 bases. Germline CDR1 is MNHEY and CDR2 is SVGEGT. Trimming removed 0 bases from V and 7 bases from J; junction bases left unmatched: 3. The CDR3 extends over 15 amino acids. As DNA, the CDR3 is TGTGCCAGCAGTTACTCTCCGGGACTAGCGAATGAGCAGTTCTTC. As protein: CASSYSPGLANEQFF.

A note on this clonotype: A much bigger clone sits one base away, suggesting this may be a read error. The rearrangement links TRBV14 to TRBJ1-2, with D unclear. The CDR3 runs to 12 residues. CDR1 and CDR2 from the germline V gene are SGHDN and FVKESK. The CDR3 loop is CASSQGLSGDTF. DNA for the CDR3: TGTGCCAGCAGCCAAGGGTTAAGTGGCGACACCTTC.

This clonotype was seen at least ten times. The chain has TRBV3-1 and TRBJ2-7; D is tentatively TRBD1 or TRBD2 (5 bases each). This CDR3 spans 13 amino acids. V was clipped by 3 bases and J by 1 base, with 7 bases between them. Germline values: CDR1 LGHDT, CDR2 YNNKEL (reference sequence). CDR3 in DNA: TGTGCCAGCAGCCAGAGGGGTTCCTACGAGCAGTACGTC. It encodes CASSQRGSYEQYV.

This clonotype showed up many times. This chain uses TRBV7-2 with TRBJ1-1, with D tentatively TRBD1 (6 bases). The length of the CDR3 is 16 residues. From germline, CDR1 is SGHTA and CDR2 FQGNSA. V lost 5 bases, J lost 3 bases, and 19 bases lay in between. In nucleotides, the CDR3 is TGTGCCAGCAGCAAAAAGGGGGGGCTGTGGGACACTGAAGCTTTCTTT. It translates to CASSKKGGLWDTEAFF.

This clonotype was seen ten or more times. The junction and the germline gene differ at one end; a read error may be behind it. This chain uses TRBV7-2 with TRBJ2-1; D is undetermined. This CDR3 has 11 residues. From germline, CDR1 is SGHTA and CDR2 FQGNSA. The CDR3 here is CASSSHNEQFF. Written as DNA, the CDR3 is TGTGCCAGCAGCTCCCACAATGAGCAGTTCTTC.

This clonotype was seen many times. V gene TRBV9 combines with J gene TRBJ1-6; 9 bases line up with TRBD1. Germline V gene data show CDR1 as SGDLS and CDR2 as YYNGEE. J was trimmed by 9 bases and V by 4 bases; bases with no gene match: 8. This CDR3 contains 15 residues. CDR3 protein: CASSPRDRVVSPLHF. The CDR3 region has the DNA TGTGCCAGCAGCCCCAGGGACAGGGTAGTTTCACCCCTCCACTTT.

At least ten counts were recorded for this clonotype. The chain carries TRBV12-3 or TRBV12-4 and TRBJ2-2, with 15 bases fitting TRBD2. The CDR3 is 15 residues long. With 7 bases clipped from V and 7 bases from J, the junction kept 4 bases outside the gene matches. The CDR3 sequence is CASTLGLAGGGELFF. Here the CDR3 DNA reads TGTGCCAGCACCCTGGGACTAGCGGGAGGCGGGGAGCTGTTTTTT.

This clonotype appeared many times. This sequence joins TRBV27 and TRBJ1-5; D is uncertain. The germline V and J ends were trimmed by 7 bases and 6 bases, with 13 bases remaining between them. This CDR3 comprises 13 residues. Germline V lookup: CDR1 MNHEY, CDR2 SMNVEV (reference sequence). The CDR3 nucleotides are TGTGCCAGCACCGGAACCGAAGGTCAGCCCCAGCATTTT. Residues: CASTGTEGQPQHF.

This clonotype was seen many times. J is TRBJ2-1 and V is TRBV6-2 or TRBV6-3; no definite D call. The CDR3 runs 20 residues. V lost 3 bases, J lost 0 bases, and 24 bases lay in between. The germline V gene encodes CDR1 MNHEY and CDR2 SVGEGT. CDR3 sequence (DNA): TGTGCCAGCAGTTATTTGAATTTTGGCGCGCGGTCCAGCTCCTACAATGAGCAGTTCTTC. It codes for CASSYLNFGARSSSYNEQFF.